These 12 T cell receptor beta chains share one sample of origin, sequenced in a study of cytomegalovirus exposure and HLA in healthy donors. Use of 60 Vbeta and 13 Jbeta primers characterized the PCR. Here immunoSEQ multiplex PCR was the method, and the copy in TCRdb shows in-frame clones only, minus some. The sample lists 120,000 to 150,000 clones, over 75% occurring once. The source material was PBMCs. These receptors all come from a woman aged 35 to 49 in good health and CMV-seronegative.

The rearrangement joins TRBV2 to TRBJ1-4, with 9 bases fitting TRBD1. The CDR3 is 15 amino acids. Looked up from germline, CDR1 is SNHLY and CDR2 is FYNNEI. The V and J ends lost 6 bases and 11 bases, in that order; junction bases with no gene match: 13. The CDR3 reads CASSLQGQGRDKLFF. The CDR3 DNA sequence: TGTGCCAGCAGCCTACAGGGACAGGGAAGGGACAAACTGTTTTTT.

Only one count was recorded for this clone. The J gene is TRBJ2-3, the V gene TRBV10-1; D not certain. Germline V CDR1 and CDR2: WNHNN, SYGVQD (reference sequence). Trimming took off 6 bases at V and 4 bases at J, with 5 bases between the two ends. The CDR3 sequence is 11 residues long. The CDR3 nucleotides are TGCGCCAGCAGAGCTGCAGATACGCAGTATTTT. Protein product: CASRAADTQYF.

This rearrangement joins TRBV7-2 to TRBJ2-1; no firm D call. Germline assignment: CDR1 SGHTA and CDR2 FQGNSA. Trimming shortened V by 6 bases and J by 9 bases, and 3 bases separated the two germline ends. The CDR3 sequence is 9 residues long. CDR3 protein: CASSLEQFF. CDR3 bases: TGTGCCAGCAGTCTTGAGCAGTTCTTC.

The genes are TRBV6-1 and TRBJ1-2, with 8 bases matching TRBD1. This CDR3 comprises 18 residues. Trimming removed 1 base from V and 5 bases from J; junction bases left unmatched: 15. Germline lookup yields CDR1 MNHNS and CDR2 SASEGT. The CDR3 bases are TGTGCCAGCAGTGAAGTATCCCCGAGACAGGGGCCTCTTTATGGCTACACCTTC. Amino acids: CASSEVSPRQGPLYGYTF.

In DNA form, the CDR3 reads TGTGCAAGTCGCTTGACGAGGGCCGTCTGTGTCGAGCAGTACTTC. Translated, it gives CASRLTRAVCVEQYF. The V call is TRBV12-2, the J call TRBJ2-7; TRBD2 is the table's D call, not checked against the DNA. TRBV12-2 is reported as a pseudogene. This CDR3 comprises 15 residues.

A few counts support this clone. The chain carries TRBV5-4 and TRBJ2-7, with 7 bases identical to TRBD1. CDR3 size: 13 residues. Germline loops: CDR1 SGHNT, CDR2 YYREEE (reference sequence). V shed 4 bases, J shed 6 bases, and the junction held 7 bases outside the gene matches. CDR3 coding DNA: TGTGCCAGCAGCATAGACAGGGACCCCGAGCAGTACTTC. Amino acid sequence: CASSIDRDPEQYF.

J is TRBJ2-5 and V is TRBV28; 7 bases map to TRBD1. The trim removed 4 bases at V and 2 bases at J, leaving 10 bases unmatched. The CDR3 sequence is 16 residues long. Germline V gives CDR1 MDHEN, CDR2 SYDVKM. DNA of the CDR3: TGTGCCAGCAGTTGGGAAGCCGGGACAGCACAAGAGACCCAGTACTTC. This translates into CASSWEAGTAQETQYF.

The sample holds a few counts of this clone. V gene TRBV29-1 combines with J gene TRBJ1-1, with a weak D call TRBD1 (5 bases). This CDR3 is 13 amino acids long. The germline V gene has CDR1 SQVTM and CDR2 ANQGSEA. V lost 4 bases and J lost 5, with 14 bases in between. In DNA form, the CDR3 reads TGCAGCGTTGCCTGGAGCGGGGGGACTGAAGCTTTCTTT. Translation: CSVAWSGGTEAFF.

This clone turned up a few times. This chain links TRBV7-9 with TRBJ1-2; TRBD1 agrees at 10 bases. The germline V gene encodes CDR1 SEHNR and CDR2 FQNEAQ (reference sequence). After removal of 5 bases from V and 7 bases from J, the junction contained 7 bases not matched to a gene. This CDR3 is built from 14 residues. CDR3 protein: CASSRGDRGRGYTF. DNA of the CDR3: TGTGCCAGCAGCCGCGGGGACAGGGGTCGTGGCTACACCTTC.

In its sample, this clone was seen once. The rearrangement uses TRBV11-3 and TRBJ2-2; the match to TRBD2 covers 8 bases. The CDR3 is 18 amino acids. CDR1 is SGHNT, CDR2 YENEEA, per germline. Losses at the gene ends were 2 bases for V and 6 bases for J; bases not matched to a gene: 14. The chain's CDR3 is CASSLNVRLAGPPGELFF. The CDR3, as DNA: TGTGCCAGCAGCTTAAACGTTCGGCTAGCGGGTCCCCCCGGGGAGCTGTTTTTT.

The sample holds a few counts of this clone. This chain uses TRBV13 with TRBJ2-7, with TRBD2 matching 15 bases. The germline gives CDR1 PRHDT, CDR2 FYEKMQ (reference sequence). This CDR3 is built from 17 residues. Unmatched junction bases numbered 3, after V lost 0 bases and J lost 3 bases. CDR3 residues: CASSLGRGLAGGYEQYF. The CDR3 DNA follows: TGTGCCAGCAGCTTAGGGCGGGGACTAGCGGGAGGCTACGAGCAGTACTTC.

The table lists this clone with a few counts. The chain combines TRBV4-1 with TRBJ2-7; weak D call: TRBD2 (6 bases). With 4 bases removed from V and 1 base from J, the gap between germline ends came to 11 bases. This CDR3 is 14 amino acids long. Germline V gene data show CDR1 as MGHRA and CDR2 as YSYEKL. The CDR3 nucleotides read TGCGCCAGCAGCCGGGCGGGAAGGTCCTACGAGCAGTACTTC. It encodes CASSRAGRSYEQYF.